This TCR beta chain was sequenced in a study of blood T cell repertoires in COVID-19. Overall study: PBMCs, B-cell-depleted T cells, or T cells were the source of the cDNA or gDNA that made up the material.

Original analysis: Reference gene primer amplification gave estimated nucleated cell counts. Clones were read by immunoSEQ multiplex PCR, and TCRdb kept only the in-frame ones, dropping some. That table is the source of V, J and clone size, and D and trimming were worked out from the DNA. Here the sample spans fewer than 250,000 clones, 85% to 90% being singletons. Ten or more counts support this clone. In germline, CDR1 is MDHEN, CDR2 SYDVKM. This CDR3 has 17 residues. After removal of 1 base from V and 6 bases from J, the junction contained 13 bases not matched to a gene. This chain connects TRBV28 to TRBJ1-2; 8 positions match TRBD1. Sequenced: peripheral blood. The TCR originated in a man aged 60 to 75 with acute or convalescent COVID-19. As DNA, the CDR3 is TGTGCCAGCAGTTTATACATCGGCGGGACAGGCGGACATGGCTACACCTTC. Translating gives CASSLYIGGTGGHGYTF.